A selection of T cell receptor beta chains follows, all from one sample in a study of T cells after posttransplantation cyclophosphamide. Sequencing was performed with immunoSEQ multiplex PCR; in TCRdb, only in-frame clones are kept and a portion is missing. The record shows around 12,000 clones for this sample, with no singletons present. This specimen was PBMCs, taken after allogeneic stem cell transplant with posttransplant cyclophosphamide. These receptors were taken from a female patient aged 40-50 years who received an allogeneic stem cell transplant from an unrelated donor, was CMV-positive, and had acute GVHD only. Some T cells may be transferred from the graft donor. The CDR3 runs from the conserved cysteine through the conserved F or W. D genes are given only for firm matches. Some rows have no size entry. The others give once, few or many, or a class for an expanded clone.

CDR3	DNA	V	J	size	D
CASSIRTSGSEQYF	TGTGCCAGCAGCATCCGGACTAGCGGGAGCGAGCAGTACTTC	TRBV7-9	TRBJ2-7	-	TRBD2
CASSYLTTGGTEAFF	TGTGCCAGCAGTTACCTTACTACAGGGGGAACTGAAGCTTTCTTT	TRBV6-5	TRBJ1-1	many	TRBD1
CASSYSPAGGTYEQYF	TGTGCCAGCAGTTACTCTCCAGCGGGGGGAACCTACGAGCAGTACTTC	TRBV6-5	TRBJ2-7	many	TRBD2
CASSLRGGQGSYEQYF	TGTGCCAGTAGTTTAAGGGGGGGACAGGGCTCCTACGAGCAGTACTTC	TRBV19	TRBJ2-7	many	TRBD1
CASSQDSGRGNQPQHF	TGCGCCAGCAGCCAAGATTCGGGCAGGGGCAATCAGCCCCAGCATTTT	TRBV4-3	TRBJ1-5	many	-
CASSLRQGVTSYEQYF	TGTGCCAGCAGCTTGCGACAGGGGGTGACCTCCTACGAGCAGTACTTC	TRBV5-5	TRBJ2-7	many	TRBD1
CASSYRRTSGGYNEQFF	TGTGCCAGCAGCTACCGAAGGACTAGCGGGGGGTACAATGAGCAGTTCTTC	TRBV13	TRBJ2-1	few	TRBD2
CASSRNEVQGQPQHF	TGTGCCAGCAGCCGAAACGAAGTCCAGGGGCAGCCCCAGCATTTT	TRBV7-2	TRBJ1-5	many	-
CASRDRVDEQYF	TGTGCCAGCAGGGACAGGGTTGACGAGCAGTACTTC	TRBV2	TRBJ2-7	many	TRBD1
CASSISGAGNHEQYF	TGTGCCAGTAGTATCTCAGGGGCAGGGAACCACGAGCAGTACTTC	TRBV19	TRBJ2-7	few	-
CAISAGGGGETQYF	TGTGCCATCAGTGCGGGGGGAGGAGGGGAGACCCAGTACTTC	TRBV10-3	TRBJ2-5	many	TRBD2
CAISESARVAGTDTQYF	TGTGCCATCAGTGAGTCGGCGCGGGTGGCAGGCACAGATACGCAGTATTTT	TRBV10-3	TRBJ2-3	-	-
CAGGGGSRPEQFF	TGTGCCGGAGGCGGGGGTTCGCGCCCTGAGCAGTTCTTC	TRBV5-4	TRBJ2-1	many	TRBD2
CASVAGANYGYTF	TGTGCCAGCGTAGCCGGGGCTAACTATGGCTACACCTTC	TRBV19	TRBJ1-2	many	-
CASSLGSRLDRISTDTQYF	TGTGCCAGCAGCTTAGGCAGCCGATTGGACAGGATTAGCACAGATACGCAGTATTTT	TRBV13	TRBJ2-3	many	TRBD1
CASSQAEADTQYF	TGCGCCAGCAGCCAAGCAGAGGCAGATACGCAGTATTTT	TRBV4-1	TRBJ2-3	many	-
CASSYPGLRNEQFF	TGTGCCAGCAGTTACCCCGGACTGAGGAATGAGCAGTTCTTC	TRBV6-5	TRBJ2-1	-	-
CASSGTSGPYEQYF	TGTGCCAGTAGCGGGACTAGCGGGCCTTACGAGCAGTACTTC	TRBV19	TRBJ2-7	many	TRBD2
CASRREGTDTQYF	TGTGCCAGTAGGAGGGAAGGCACAGATACGCAGTATTTT	TRBV7-3	TRBJ2-3	many	-
CASSQSSGRGWETQYF	TGCGCCAGCAGCCAATCTAGCGGGAGGGGTTGGGAGACCCAGTACTTC	TRBV4-1	TRBJ2-5	many	TRBD2
CSVEGEPSGYYNEQFF	TGCAGCGTTGAAGGTGAGCCTAGCGGGTACTACAATGAGCAGTTCTTC	TRBV29-1	TRBJ2-1	few	TRBD2
CASSLTGGVYSNTGELFF	TGTGCCAGCAGCTTAACGGGAGGCGTTTATTCGAACACCGGGGAGCTGTTTTTT	TRBV7-3	TRBJ2-2	few	-
CASSLMAGGANVLTF	TGTGCCAGCAGCTTGATGGCAGGCGGGGCCAACGTCCTGACTTTC	TRBV5-6	TRBJ2-6	many	-
CASSLDSFGQPQHF	TGTGCCAGCAGTTTAGACAGTTTTGGTCAGCCCCAGCATTTT	TRBV7-6	TRBJ1-5	many	-
CASPRNNQPQHF	TGTGCCAGCCCCCGTAACAATCAGCCCCAGCATTTT	TRBV9	TRBJ1-5	few	-